Listed below are T cell receptor beta chains from one sample, sequenced in a study of OX40 agonist ivuxolimab in advanced cancers. The repertoire was sequenced with immunoSEQ multiplex PCR; TCRdb's copy has only in-frame clones and lacks some. Among 52,000 or so clones listed, 70% to 90% were seen once. This specimen was CD4+ or CD8+ T cells sorted from blood, taken in a trial of the OX40 agonist ivuxolimab. These receptor sequences come from an adult with an advanced solid tumor such as melanoma, head and neck, liver or kidney cancer. The CDR3 runs from the conserved cysteine through the conserved F or W. The D gene is left open where the match is weak.

CDR3: CASSAYSGNPNTGELFF
D: .
J: TRBJ2-2
V: TRBV28

CDR3: CASSFAEGVGGELFF
D: .
J: TRBJ2-2
V: TRBV13

CDR3: CASSQVGGNAFF
D: .
J: TRBJ1-1
V: TRBV4-1

CDR3: CASSQEFSPYEQYF
D: .
J: TRBJ2-7
V: TRBV4-3

CDR3: CSVESGTEAFF
D: .
J: TRBJ1-1
V: TRBV29-1

CDR3: CAISDPPGSGYTF
D: .
J: TRBJ1-2
V: TRBV10-3

CDR3: CASSDSGGNGYTF
D: .
J: TRBJ1-2
V: TRBV6-4

CDR3: CASSLAGVYNEQFF
D: TRBD2
J: TRBJ2-1
V: TRBV19

CDR3: CASSEGQPHEKLFF
D: .
J: TRBJ1-4
V: TRBV19

CDR3: CASSWSLAGVSNEQFF
D: TRBD2
J: TRBJ2-1
V: TRBV27

CDR3: CASSWTTGGNEKLFF
D: TRBD1
J: TRBJ1-4
V: TRBV5-1

CDR3: CASSLSAGDLLKETQYF
D: TRBD2
J: TRBJ2-5
V: TRBV27

CDR3: CASSLTGGNTEAFF
D: TRBD1
J: TRBJ1-1
V: TRBV10-2

CDR3: CASSDSSYEQYF
D: .
J: .
V: TRBV6-1

CDR3: CASSSLFSGRGYTF
D: .
J: TRBJ1-2
V: TRBV7-9

CDR3: CASSRYYKPSYNEQFF
D: .
J: TRBJ2-1
V: TRBV4-1

CDR3: CASSPGEGDYNEQFF
D: .
J: TRBJ2-1
V: TRBV7-3

CDR3: CASSIGTAQETQYF
D: .
J: TRBJ2-5
V: TRBV19

CDR3: CASSLEGAILEGYTF
D: TRBD1
J: TRBJ1-2
V: TRBV7-9

CDR3: CASSMGPGTEAFF
D: .
J: TRBJ1-1
V: TRBV19

CDR3: CASNNFPASNYEQYF
D: .
J: TRBJ2-7
V: TRBV27

CDR3: CASSLVPYALRNTGELFF
D: .
J: TRBJ2-2
V: TRBV11-2

CDR3: CASSHLSETNEKLFF
D: .
J: TRBJ1-4
V: TRBV4-1

CDR3: CASSLFQYNEQFF
D: .
J: TRBJ2-1
V: TRBV2

CDR3: CASSQEQGQGAEAFF
D: TRBD1
J: TRBJ1-1
V: TRBV4-3

CDR3: CASSFGTTSYEQYF
D: TRBD2
J: TRBJ2-7
V: TRBV6-6

CDR3: CASSLASAGLSYEQYF
D: TRBD2
J: TRBJ2-7
V: TRBV5-1

CDR3: CASATGGNEQFF
D: TRBD1
J: TRBJ2-1
V: TRBV28

CDR3: CASSYAQGVPYEQYF
D: TRBD1
J: TRBJ2-7
V: TRBV6-5

CDR3: CASTSDRGVGEAFF
D: TRBD1
J: TRBJ1-1
V: TRBV6-5

CDR3: CASSPSGRDHEQYF
D: .
J: TRBJ2-7
V: TRBV7-9

CDR3: CASSPTDRETYEQYF
D: .
J: TRBJ2-7
V: TRBV5-1

CDR3: CASSEGANYGYTF
D: .
J: TRBJ1-2
V: TRBV2

CDR3: CASSPRSSGRQTGELFF
D: TRBD2
J: TRBJ2-2
V: TRBV28

CDR3: CATKTYGYTF
D: .
J: TRBJ1-2
V: TRBV2

CDR3: CASSLVAGRTEAFF
D: .
J: TRBJ1-1
V: TRBV7-2

CDR3: CASSISYEQYF
D: .
J: TRBJ2-7
V: TRBV7-2

CDR3: CASTLRTSGGTDTQYF
D: TRBD2
J: TRBJ2-3
V: TRBV19

CDR3: CASSSMGGPTEAFF
D: .
J: TRBJ1-1
V: TRBV6-5

CDR3: CASSPEKAFF
D: .
J: TRBJ1-1
V: TRBV7-4